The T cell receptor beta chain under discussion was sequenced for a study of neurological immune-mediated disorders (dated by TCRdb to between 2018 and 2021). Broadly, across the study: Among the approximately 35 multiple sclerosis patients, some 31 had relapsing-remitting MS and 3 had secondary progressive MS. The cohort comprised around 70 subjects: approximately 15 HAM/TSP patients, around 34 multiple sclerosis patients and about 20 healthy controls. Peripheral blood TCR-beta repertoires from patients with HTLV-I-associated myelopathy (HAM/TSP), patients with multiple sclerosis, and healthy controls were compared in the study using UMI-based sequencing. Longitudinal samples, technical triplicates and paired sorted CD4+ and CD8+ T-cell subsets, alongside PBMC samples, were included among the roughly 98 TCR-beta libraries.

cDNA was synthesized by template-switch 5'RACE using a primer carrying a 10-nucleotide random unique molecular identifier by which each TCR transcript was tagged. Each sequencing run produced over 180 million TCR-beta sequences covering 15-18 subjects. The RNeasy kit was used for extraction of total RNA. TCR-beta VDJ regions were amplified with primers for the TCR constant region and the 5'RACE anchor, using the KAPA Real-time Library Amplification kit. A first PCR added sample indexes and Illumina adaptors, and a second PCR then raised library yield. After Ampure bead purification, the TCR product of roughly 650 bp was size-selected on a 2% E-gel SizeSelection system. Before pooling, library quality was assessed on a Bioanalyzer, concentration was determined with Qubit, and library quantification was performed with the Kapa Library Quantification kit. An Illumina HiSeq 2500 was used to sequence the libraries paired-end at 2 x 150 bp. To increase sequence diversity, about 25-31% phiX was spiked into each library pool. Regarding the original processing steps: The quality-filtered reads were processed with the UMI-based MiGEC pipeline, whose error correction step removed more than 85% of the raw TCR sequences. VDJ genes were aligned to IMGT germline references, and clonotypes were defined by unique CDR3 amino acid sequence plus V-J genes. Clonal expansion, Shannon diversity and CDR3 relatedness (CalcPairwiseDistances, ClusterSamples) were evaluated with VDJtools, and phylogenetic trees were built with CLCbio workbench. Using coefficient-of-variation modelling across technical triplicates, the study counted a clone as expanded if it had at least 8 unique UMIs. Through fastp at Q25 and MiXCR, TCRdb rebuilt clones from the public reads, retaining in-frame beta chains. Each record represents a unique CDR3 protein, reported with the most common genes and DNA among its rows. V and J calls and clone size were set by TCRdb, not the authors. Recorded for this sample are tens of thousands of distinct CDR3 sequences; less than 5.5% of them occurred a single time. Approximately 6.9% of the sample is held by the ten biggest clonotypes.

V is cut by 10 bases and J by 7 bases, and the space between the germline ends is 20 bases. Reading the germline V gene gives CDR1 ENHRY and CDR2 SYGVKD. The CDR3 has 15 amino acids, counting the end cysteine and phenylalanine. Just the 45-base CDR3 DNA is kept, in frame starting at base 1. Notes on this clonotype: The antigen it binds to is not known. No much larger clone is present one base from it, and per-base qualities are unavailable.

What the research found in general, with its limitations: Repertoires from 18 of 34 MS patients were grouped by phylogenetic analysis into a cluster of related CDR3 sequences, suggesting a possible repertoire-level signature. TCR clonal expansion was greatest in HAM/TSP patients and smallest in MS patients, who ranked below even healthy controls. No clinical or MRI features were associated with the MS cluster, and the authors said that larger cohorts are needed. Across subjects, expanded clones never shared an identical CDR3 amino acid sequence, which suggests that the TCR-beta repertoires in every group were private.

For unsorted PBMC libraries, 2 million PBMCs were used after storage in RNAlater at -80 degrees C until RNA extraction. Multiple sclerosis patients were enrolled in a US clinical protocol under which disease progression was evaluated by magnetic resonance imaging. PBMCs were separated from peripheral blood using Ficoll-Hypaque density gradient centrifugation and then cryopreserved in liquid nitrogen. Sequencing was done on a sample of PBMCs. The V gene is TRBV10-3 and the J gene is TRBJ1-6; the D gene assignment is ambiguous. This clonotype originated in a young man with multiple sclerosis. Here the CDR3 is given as CATGFYAESNSPLHF. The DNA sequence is TGTGCCACCGGGTTCTACGCGGAAAGCAATTCACCCCTCCACTTT.